These T cell receptor beta chains were read from a single sample in a study of sequential checkpoint blockade in melanoma. Measured with immunoSEQ multiplex PCR; TCRdb has only the in-frame clones, and not every one. The table has approximately 4,900 clones, less than 30% seen once. Specimen: tumor tissue (inferred from file names), collected from a patient given nivolumab and ipilimumab in sequence. These receptors all come from a human donor with melanoma. Each CDR3 is given with its conserved first and last residue. D genes are given only for firm matches. Not all rows give a size; the values are once, few, many and, for expanded clones, a class.

d_call: .
clone_size: .
v_call: TRBV6-8
j_call: TRBJ1-5
cdr3_aa: CASIPLGNQPQHF
cdr3_nt: TGTGCCAGCATCCCACTGGGAAATCAGCCCCAGCATTTT

d_call: .
clone_size: medium-sized
v_call: TRBV11-3
j_call: TRBJ1-2
cdr3_aa: CASSPPGGTYGYTF
cdr3_nt: TGTGCCAGCAGCCCACCGGGAGGGACGTATGGCTACACCTTC

d_call: .
clone_size: .
v_call: TRBV5-1
j_call: TRBJ2-7
cdr3_aa: CASAAWGESYEQYF
cdr3_nt: TGCGCCAGCGCAGCCTGGGGAGAGAGCTACGAGCAGTACTTC

d_call: TRBD2
clone_size: medium-sized
v_call: TRBV11-3
j_call: TRBJ2-1
cdr3_aa: CASSHGEGIGYNEQFF
cdr3_nt: TGTGCCAGCAGCCACGGGGAGGGGATAGGTTACAATGAGCAGTTCTTC

d_call: TRBD1
clone_size: .
v_call: TRBV5-1
j_call: TRBJ1-4
cdr3_aa: CASSPDRASNEKLFF
cdr3_nt: TGCGCCAGCAGCCCCGACAGGGCTTCTAATGAAAAACTGTTTTTT

d_call: .
clone_size: once
v_call: TRBV18
j_call: TRBJ2-5
cdr3_aa: CASSPQPTRQETQYF
cdr3_nt: TGTGCCAGCTCACCCCAACCCACTCGTCAAGAGACCCAGTACTTC

d_call: TRBD1
clone_size: many
v_call: TRBV11-3
j_call: TRBJ2-3
cdr3_aa: CASSIRDRGNTDTQYF
cdr3_nt: TGTGCCAGCAGCATCCGGGACAGGGGCAACACAGATACGCAGTATTTT

d_call: .
clone_size: .
v_call: TRBV4-1
j_call: TRBJ2-7
cdr3_aa: CASSRADGYEQYF
cdr3_nt: TGCGCCAGCAGCCGAGCCGACGGATACGAGCAGTACTTC

d_call: .
clone_size: .
v_call: TRBV18
j_call: TRBJ2-7
cdr3_aa: CASSPGEVVQYF
cdr3_nt: TGTGCCAGCTCCCCCGGGGAAGTGGTGCAGTACTTC

d_call: TRBD1
clone_size: medium-sized
v_call: TRBV11-3
j_call: TRBJ1-1
cdr3_aa: CASSFLWTGALNTEAFF
cdr3_nt: TGTGCCAGCAGCTTTCTCTGGACAGGAGCTCTGAACACTGAAGCTTTCTTT

d_call: TRBD2
clone_size: once
v_call: TRBV19
j_call: TRBJ2-1
cdr3_aa: CASSTTSGSSYNEQFF
cdr3_nt: TGTGCCAGTAGCACCACTAGCGGGAGCTCCTACAATGAGCAGTTCTTC

d_call: TRBD1
clone_size: .
v_call: TRBV30
j_call: TRBJ1-6
cdr3_aa: CAWSVRGQTPLHF
cdr3_nt: TGTGCCTGGAGTGTTAGGGGGCAGACACCCCTCCACTTT

d_call: .
clone_size: .
v_call: TRBV19
j_call: TRBJ2-7
cdr3_aa: CASSIRGISYEQYF
cdr3_nt: TGTGCCAGTAGTATAAGAGGCATCTCCTACGAGCAGTACTTC

d_call: TRBD2
clone_size: few
v_call: TRBV6-8
j_call: TRBJ2-7
cdr3_aa: CASSYLAGVNEQYF
cdr3_nt: TGTGCCAGCAGTTACCTAGCGGGAGTGAACGAGCAGTACTTC

d_call: .
clone_size: few
v_call: TRBV27
j_call: TRBJ2-7
cdr3_aa: CASRSQSYEQYF
cdr3_nt: TGTGCCAGCAGATCCCAGTCCTACGAGCAGTACTTC

d_call: TRBD2
clone_size: few
v_call: TRBV11-3
j_call: TRBJ2-1
cdr3_aa: CASSLLAGGPYFEQFF
cdr3_nt: TGTGCCAGCAGCTTGTTAGCGGGGGGGCCATACTTTGAGCAGTTCTTC

d_call: .
clone_size: few
v_call: TRBV6-8
j_call: TRBJ2-2
cdr3_aa: CASSDAPDTGELFF
cdr3_nt: TGTGCCAGCAGTGACGCCCCGGACACCGGGGAGCTGTTTTTT

d_call: TRBD2
clone_size: few
v_call: TRBV7-1
j_call: TRBJ2-5
cdr3_aa: CASRIAGGETQYF
cdr3_nt: TGTGCCAGCAGGATAGCGGGAGGAGAGACCCAGTACTTC

d_call: TRBD1
clone_size: many
v_call: TRBV6-8
j_call: TRBJ1-5
cdr3_aa: CASSPAVDRALLSSNQPQHF
cdr3_nt: TGTGCCAGCAGCCCCGCGGTGGACAGGGCCCTATTAAGTAGCAATCAGCCCCAGCATTTT

d_call: .
clone_size: few
v_call: TRBV6-8
j_call: TRBJ1-2
cdr3_aa: CASSYSRGAGYTF
cdr3_nt: TGTGCCAGCAGTTACTCCCGCGGTGCCGGCTACACCTTC

d_call: TRBD1
clone_size: many
v_call: TRBV11-3
j_call: TRBJ1-1
cdr3_aa: CASSRDRGGTEAFF
cdr3_nt: TGTGCCAGCAGCCGGGACAGGGGAGGAACTGAAGCTTTCTTT

d_call: .
clone_size: .
v_call: TRBV5-1
j_call: TRBJ1-2
cdr3_aa: CASSLDAGGYGYTF
cdr3_nt: TGCGCCAGCAGCTTGGATGCCGGGGGCTATGGCTACACCTTC

d_call: TRBD1
clone_size: .
v_call: TRBV6-8
j_call: TRBJ1-1
cdr3_aa: CASAGDRSGTEAFF
cdr3_nt: TGTGCCAGCGCAGGGGACAGGTCAGGCACTGAAGCTTTCTTT

d_call: .
clone_size: .
v_call: TRBV30
j_call: TRBJ2-2
cdr3_aa: CAWDQAPGELFF
cdr3_nt: TGTGCCTGGGATCAGGCTCCCGGGGAGCTGTTTTTT

d_call: .
clone_size: many
v_call: TRBV11-3
j_call: TRBJ1-1
cdr3_aa: CASSLRSSAGVEAFF
cdr3_nt: TGTGCCAGCAGCCTTCGGTCGTCTGCCGGAGTTGAAGCTTTCTTT

d_call: .
clone_size: few
v_call: TRBV9
j_call: TRBJ1-3
cdr3_aa: CASSTPSGRIYF
cdr3_nt: TGTGCCAGCAGCACCCCATCGGGACGAATATATTTT